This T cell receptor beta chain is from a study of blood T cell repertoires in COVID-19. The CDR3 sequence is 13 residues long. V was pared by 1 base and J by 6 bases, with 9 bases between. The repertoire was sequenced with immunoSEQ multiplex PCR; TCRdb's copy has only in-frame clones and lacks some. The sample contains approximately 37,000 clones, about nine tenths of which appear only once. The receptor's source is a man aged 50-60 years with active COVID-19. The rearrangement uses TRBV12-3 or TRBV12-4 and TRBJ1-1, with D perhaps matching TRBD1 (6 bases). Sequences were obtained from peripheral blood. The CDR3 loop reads CASSLGTAAEAFF. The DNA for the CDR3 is TGTGCCAGCAGTTTAGGGACAGCTGCTGAAGCTTTCTTT.